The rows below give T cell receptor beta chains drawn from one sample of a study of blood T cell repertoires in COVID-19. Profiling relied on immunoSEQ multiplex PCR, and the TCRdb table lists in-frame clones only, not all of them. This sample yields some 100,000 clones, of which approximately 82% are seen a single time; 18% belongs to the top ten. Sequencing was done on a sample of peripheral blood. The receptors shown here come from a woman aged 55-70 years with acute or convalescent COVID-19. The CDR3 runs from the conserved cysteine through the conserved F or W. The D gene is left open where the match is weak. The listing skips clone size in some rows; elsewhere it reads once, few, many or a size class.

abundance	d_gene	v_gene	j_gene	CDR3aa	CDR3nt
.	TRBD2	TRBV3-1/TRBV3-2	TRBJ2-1	CTSSLLAPNNEQFF	TGTACCAGCAGCCTACTAGCGCCTAACAATGAGCAGTTCTTC
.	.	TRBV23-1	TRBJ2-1	CASPMAGPEEQFF	TGCGCCAGCCCTATGGCAGGGCCGGAAGAGCAGTTCTTC
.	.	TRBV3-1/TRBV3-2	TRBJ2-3	CASSQVFGTSTDTQYF	TGTGCCAGCAGCCAAGTTTTCGGGACTAGCACAGATACGCAGTATTTT
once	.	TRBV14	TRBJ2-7	CASSQEGLREYF	TGTGCCAGCAGCCAAGAGGGGTTGAGGGAGTACTTC
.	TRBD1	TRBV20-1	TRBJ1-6	CSASNPGTGGSPLHF	TGCAGTGCTAGTAACCCCGGGACAGGGGGGTCACCCCTCCACTTT
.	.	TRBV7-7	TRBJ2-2	CASSQIRPGDANTGELFF	TGTGCTAGCAGCCAAATTCGACCAGGGGACGCGAACACCGGGGAGCTGTTTTTT
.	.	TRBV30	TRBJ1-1	CAWSGRTEAFF	TGTGCCTGGAGTGGCAGGACTGAAGCTTTCTTT
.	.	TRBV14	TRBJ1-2	CASSQGNNYGYTF	TGTGCCAGCAGCCAGGGCAATAACTATGGCTACACCTTC
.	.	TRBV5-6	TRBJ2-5	CASSYQQGRETQYF	TGTGCCAGCAGCTACCAACAGGGCCGGGAGACCCAGTACTTC
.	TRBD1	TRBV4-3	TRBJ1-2	CASSQTGFTENGYTF	TGCGCCAGCAGCCAGACAGGGTTTACCGAAAATGGCTACACCTTC
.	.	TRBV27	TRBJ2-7	CASSSSSYEQYF	TGTGCCAGCAGTTCTAGCTCCTACGAGCAGTACTTC
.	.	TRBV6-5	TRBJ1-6	CASSRSDSFTAPLHF	TGTGCCAGCAGTCGCTCTGACAGCTTTACGGCACCCCTCCACTTT
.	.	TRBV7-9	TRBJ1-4	CASSSRRENEKLFF	TGTGCCAGCAGCTCACGGAGGGAAAATGAAAAACTGTTTTTT
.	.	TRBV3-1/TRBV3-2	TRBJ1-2	CASSQDWRGRGYTF	TGTGCCAGCAGCCAAGATTGGCGGGGAAGAGGCTACACCTTC
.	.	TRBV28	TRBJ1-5	CASSLRSGAQPQHF	TGTGCCAGCAGTTTACGGTCAGGGGCTCAGCCCCAGCATTTT
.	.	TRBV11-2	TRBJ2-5	CASSNLAGSTETQYF	TGTGCCAGCAGCAATCTGGCGGGGTCCACAGAGACCCAGTACTTC
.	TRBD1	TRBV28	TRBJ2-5	CASSFGDRADFQETQYF	TGTGCCAGCAGTTTCGGAGACAGGGCAGATTTCCAAGAGACCCAGTACTTC
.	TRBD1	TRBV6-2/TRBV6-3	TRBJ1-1	CASSPSTGEGTEAFF	TGTGCCAGCAGTCCGTCGACAGGGGAAGGCACTGAAGCTTTCTTT
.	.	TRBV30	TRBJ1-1	CAWSQGGAEAFF	TGTGCCTGGAGCCAAGGGGGTGCTGAAGCTTTCTTT
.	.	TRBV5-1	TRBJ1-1	CASSPVQGGEAFF	TGCGCCAGCAGCCCCGTACAGGGTGGTGAAGCTTTCTTT